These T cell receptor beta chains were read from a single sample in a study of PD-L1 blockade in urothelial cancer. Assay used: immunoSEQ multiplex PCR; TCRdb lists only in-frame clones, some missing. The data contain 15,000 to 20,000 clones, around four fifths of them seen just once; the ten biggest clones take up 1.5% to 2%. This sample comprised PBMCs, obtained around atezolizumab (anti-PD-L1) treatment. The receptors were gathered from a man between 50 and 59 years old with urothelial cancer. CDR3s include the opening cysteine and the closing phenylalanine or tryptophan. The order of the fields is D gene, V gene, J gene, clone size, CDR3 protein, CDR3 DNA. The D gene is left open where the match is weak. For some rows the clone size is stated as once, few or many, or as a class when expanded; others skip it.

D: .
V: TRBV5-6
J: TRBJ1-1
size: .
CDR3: CASTVGGGRNTEAFF
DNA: TGTGCCAGCACCGTGGGGGGCGGGAGGAACACTGAAGCTTTCTTT

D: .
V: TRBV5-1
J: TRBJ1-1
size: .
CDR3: CASSLQGPSSPNENTEAFF
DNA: TGCGCCAGCAGCTTACAGGGTCCTAGTTCCCCTAATGAGAACACTGAAGCTTTCTTT

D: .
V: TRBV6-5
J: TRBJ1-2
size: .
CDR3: CASSNRARRNGYTF
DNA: TGTGCCAGCAGTAACAGGGCCCGAAGGAATGGCTACACCTTC

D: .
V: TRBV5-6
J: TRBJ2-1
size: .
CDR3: CASSFLGGPSYNEQFF
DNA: TGTGCCAGCAGCTTTTTGGGCGGGCCATCCTACAATGAGCAGTTCTTC

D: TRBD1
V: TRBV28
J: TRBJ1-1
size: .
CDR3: CASKGWQGAMNTEAFF
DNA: TGTGCCAGCAAAGGTTGGCAGGGGGCAATGAACACTGAAGCTTTCTTT

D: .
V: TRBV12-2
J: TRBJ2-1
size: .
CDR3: CASRHSGRVGDEQFF
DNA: TGTGCAAGTCGCCATAGCGGGAGAGTCGGAGATGAGCAGTTCTTC

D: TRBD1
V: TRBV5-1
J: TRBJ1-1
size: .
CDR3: CASSSTGGQETEAFF
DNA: TGCGCCAGCAGCTCCACAGGGGGCCAGGAGACTGAAGCTTTCTTT

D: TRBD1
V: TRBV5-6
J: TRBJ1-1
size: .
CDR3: CASSPGDRGTEAFF
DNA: TGTGCCAGCAGCCCCGGGGACAGGGGGACTGAAGCTTTCTTT

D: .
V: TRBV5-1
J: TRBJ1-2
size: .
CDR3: CASSLALAGYGYTF
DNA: TGCGCCAGCAGCTTGGCTTTGGCGGGATATGGCTACACCTTC

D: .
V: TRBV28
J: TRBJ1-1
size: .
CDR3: CASSLLQSSRAFF
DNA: TGTGCCAGCAGTTTACTACAGTCTTCGCGAGCTTTCTTT

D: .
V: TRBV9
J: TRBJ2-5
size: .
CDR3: CASSVVGGQETQYF
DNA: TGTGCCAGCAGCGTAGTTGGCGGACAAGAGACCCAGTACTTC

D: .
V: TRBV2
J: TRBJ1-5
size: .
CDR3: CASREGSSAYQPQHF
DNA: TGTGCCAGCAGGGAGGGGTCCAGTGCATATCAGCCCCAGCATTTT

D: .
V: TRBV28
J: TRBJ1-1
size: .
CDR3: CATHGGYAEAFF
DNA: TGTGCCACCCATGGCGGTTACGCTGAAGCTTTCTTT

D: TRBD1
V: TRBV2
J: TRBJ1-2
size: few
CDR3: CASMGQLGVYGYTF
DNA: TGTGCCAGCATGGGACAGCTGGGGGTCTATGGCTACACCTTC

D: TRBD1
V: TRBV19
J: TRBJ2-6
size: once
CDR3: CASSKTGAGANVLTF
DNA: TGTGCCAGTAGTAAAACAGGGGCTGGGGCCAACGTCCTGACTTTC

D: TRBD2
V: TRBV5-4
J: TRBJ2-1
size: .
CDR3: CASSLGSGRAYNEQFF
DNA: TGTGCCAGCAGCTTGGGAAGCGGGAGGGCCTACAATGAGCAGTTCTTC

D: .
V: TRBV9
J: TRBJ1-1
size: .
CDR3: CASSVASVNTEAFF
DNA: TGTGCCAGCAGCGTAGCTTCGGTTAACACTGAAGCTTTCTTT

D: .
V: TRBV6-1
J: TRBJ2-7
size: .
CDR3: CASRRDSRVDEQYF
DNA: TGTGCCAGCAGGAGGGACTCCCGCGTTGACGAGCAGTACTTC

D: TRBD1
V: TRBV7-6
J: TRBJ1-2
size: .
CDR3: CASSLGSTGSRLRYTF
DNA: TGTGCCAGCAGCTTAGGATCGACAGGGAGTCGGCTCCGCTACACCTTC

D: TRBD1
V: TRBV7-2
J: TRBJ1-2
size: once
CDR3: CASSLVQGAGYTF
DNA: TGTGCCAGCAGCTTAGTGCAGGGGGCGGGCTACACCTTC

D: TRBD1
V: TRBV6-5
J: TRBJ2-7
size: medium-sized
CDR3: CASSRGTASGEQYF
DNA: TGTGCCAGCAGTAGAGGGACAGCATCAGGGGAGCAGTACTTC

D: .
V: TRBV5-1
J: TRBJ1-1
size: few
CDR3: CATQRGGNTEAFF
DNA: TGCGCCACCCAACGGGGTGGAAACACTGAAGCTTTCTTT

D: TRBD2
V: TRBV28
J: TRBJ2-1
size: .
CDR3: CASSPRLAGGPWQFF
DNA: TGTGCCAGCAGTCCAAGACTAGCGGGGGGGCCGTGGCAGTTCTTC

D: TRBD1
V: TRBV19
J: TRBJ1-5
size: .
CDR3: CASSTRQGMGFNQPQHF
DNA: TGTGCCAGTAGCACCCGACAGGGGATGGGTTTCAATCAGCCCCAGCATTTT

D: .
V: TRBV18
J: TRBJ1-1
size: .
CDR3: CASSPATATNTEAFF
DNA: TGTGCCAGCTCACCCGCGACAGCGACGAACACTGAAGCTTTCTTT

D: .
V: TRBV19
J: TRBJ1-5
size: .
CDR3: CASSRAAGVNQPQHF
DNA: TGTGCCAGTAGTAGGGCGGCAGGGGTTAATCAGCCCCAGCATTTT